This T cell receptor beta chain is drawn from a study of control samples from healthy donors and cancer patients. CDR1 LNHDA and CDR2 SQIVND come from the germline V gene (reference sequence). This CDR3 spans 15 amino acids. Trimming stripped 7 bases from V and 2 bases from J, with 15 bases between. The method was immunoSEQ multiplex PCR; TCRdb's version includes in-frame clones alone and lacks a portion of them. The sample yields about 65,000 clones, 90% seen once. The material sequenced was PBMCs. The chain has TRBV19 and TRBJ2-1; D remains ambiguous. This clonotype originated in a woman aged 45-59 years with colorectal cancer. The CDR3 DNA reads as TGTGCCAGTAAGACAACCCTGGTCGCCTACAATGAGCAGTTCTTC. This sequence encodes CASKTTLVAYNEQFF.